A selection of T cell receptor beta chains follows, all from one sample in a study of cytotoxic CD8 clonotypes in ibrutinib-treated CLL. The protocol was immunoSEQ multiplex PCR, while the TCRdb copy is restricted to in-frame clones and leaves out a portion. The sample holds about 130,000 clones; 84% are singletons and the top ten take around 3.3%. The input for sequencing was PBMCs, taken after 24 months of ibrutinib treatment. The receptors derive from a human donor with chronic lymphocytic leukemia. Each CDR3 is given with its conserved first and last residue.

>TRBV2|TRBJ2-6
CASSESLSGANVLTF
>TRBV2|TRBJ1-6
CASRGQGGVYNSPLHF
>TRBV16|TRBJ2-5
CASSQGRQETQYF
>TRBV27|TRBJ1-2
CASGTPRENGYTF
>TRBV5-4|TRBJ1-4
CASSAFGTDEKLFF
>TRBV5-6|TRBJ1-6
CASSSGQGRYNSPLHF
>TRBV7-8|TRBJ1-2
CASSTGTGDVFYGYTF
>TRBV4-1|TRBJ1-2
CASSQLGRGNYGYTF
>TRBV18|TRBJ2-7
CASSPPVGRGYEQYF
>TRBV10-1|TRBJ1-5
CARPGTGCNQPQHF
>TRBV28|TRBJ1-4
CASSLRTGINEKLFF
>TRBV13|TRBJ2-3
CASSPRTSGGPAIGDTQYF
>TRBV21-1|TRBJ1-6
CASSPNTQQGRHSPLHF
>TRBV5-4|TRBJ1-1
CASSREQGGVAFF
>TRBV5-4|TRBJ1-6
CASSRDVGTNNSPLHF
>TRBV6-5|TRBJ2-1
CASSYSVGNTYNEQFF
>TRBV9|TRBJ1-3
CASSVGRGIRGNTIYF
>TRBV11-3|TRBJ2-2
CASSPTSGGEAGELFF
>TRBV7-9|TRBJ2-7
CASSLAEGRDYEQYF
>TRBV5-1|TRBJ1-6
CASTIEQGVNSPLHF
>TRBV6-5|TRBJ2-1
CASSPGTGSYNEQFF
>TRBV6-1|TRBJ1-5
CASSEAIGTADQPQHF
>TRBV6-1|TRBJ1-5
CASSDTDQPQHF
>TRBV11-2|TRBJ2-7
CASSLSGGQSYEQYF
>TRBV7-9|TRBJ1-1
CASSLGQGTGGAEAFF
>TRBV9|TRBJ1-6
CASSPTGINSPLHF